This is a list of T cell receptor beta chains from one sample in a study of blood T cell repertoires in COVID-19. Clones were read by immunoSEQ multiplex PCR, and TCRdb kept only the in-frame ones, dropping some. The sample lists a few hundred thousand clones; around 86% were seen once. The sequencing sample was made of peripheral blood. Every receptor here comes from a man aged 55-75 years with acute or convalescent COVID-19. Each CDR3 is given without its conserved first and last residue. Each record gives: V gene, J gene, clone size, CDR3 protein. The size field is filled for only some rows; it gives once, few, many or a size class.

TRBV3-1/TRBV3-2	TRBJ2-3	few	ASSQGLDADTQY
TRBV4-1	TRBJ2-5	once	ASSPLDRGETQY
TRBV2	TRBJ2-5	once	ASIRLAVQETQY
TRBV28	TRBJ2-3	-	ASSLFERGVSTDTQY
TRBV14	TRBJ1-6	-	ASSQVLSSPLH
TRBV5-1	TRBJ2-5	once	ASSSGTGASVRETQY
TRBV27	TRBJ2-7	-	ASGTGPYEQY
TRBV7-6	TRBJ2-7	-	ASSLASVGGSTYEQY
TRBV5-4	TRBJ2-7	-	ASRDRDHEQY
TRBV7-8	TRBJ2-2	-	ASSLLASGGTGELF
TRBV5-8	TRBJ1-6	-	ASSLASGPRGNSPLH
TRBV6-5	TRBJ2-1	few	ASSPLVAQQGQF
TRBV7-8	TRBJ1-2	-	ASSLGGRAVGGYT
TRBV7-3	TRBJ1-6	-	ASSPEGPGSPLH
TRBV7-9	TRBJ1-6	once	ASSLGGQGDSPLH
TRBV5-1	TRBJ1-2	-	ASSEQGAGGYT
TRBV30	TRBJ2-2	few	AWRPPSPLAGYNTGELF
TRBV7-2	TRBJ2-1	-	ASSPRGGGNEQF
TRBV5-1	TRBJ2-3	few	ASSFRTVNPSTDTQY
TRBV20-1	TRBJ1-5	-	SASPRGGSQPQH
TRBV7-9	TRBJ1-1	-	ASSRSGGRTEAF
TRBV11-2	TRBJ2-5	-	ASSAKLGSFQETQY
TRBV24-1	TRBJ1-6	once	ATSSGMMNSPLH
TRBV18	TRBJ1-2	-	ASSLEGINYGYT
TRBV30	TRBJ1-6	-	AWSPGGDNALH
TRBV2	TRBJ1-6	-	ASSEPRQTYNSPLH
TRBV4-1	TRBJ1-2	-	ASSQESATTLYGYT
TRBV6-5	TRBJ1-1	few	ASRQGMNTEAF
TRBV14	TRBJ2-7	-	ASSALYRTYEQY
TRBV28	TRBJ2-7	-	ASSAQAPPWEQY
TRBV6-5	TRBJ2-3	-	ASGLAGSRTDTQY
TRBV6-6	TRBJ1-1	-	ASSYSYMNTEAF
TRBV4-2	TRBJ2-5	-	ASSRDEFPVLAGGRQETQY
TRBV6-4	TRBJ2-2	-	ASKRDRGGLF
TRBV5-1	TRBJ2-7	-	ASSETGASYEQY
TRBV18	TRBJ2-7	few	ASSPTISYEQY
TRBV5-8	TRBJ2-1	-	ASSNSGLAGGPHNEQF
TRBV2	TRBJ1-1	once	ASTGQGGEAF
TRBV10-2	TRBJ2-6	-	ASSGGAGRGGSGANVLT
TRBV7-3	TRBJ1-1	-	ASSIAGWGTEAF
TRBV3-1/TRBV3-2	TRBJ2-1	-	ASSQAVAGALYNEQF
TRBV10-2	TRBJ2-3	-	ASRLIWRYGTDTQY
TRBV7-2	TRBJ2-5	-	ASSLGEGLAQETQY
TRBV19	TRBJ2-3	-	ASSIVAGGTDTQY
TRBV19	TRBJ2-3	-	ASSIGTGDTQY
TRBV13	TRBJ2-7	-	ASSSVGLAGLSYEQY
TRBV29-1	TRBJ2-7	-	SARTSFYEQY
TRBV6-5	TRBJ2-3	-	ASSSYGRGSTDTQY
TRBV9	TRBJ2-1	-	ASSGGVVYNEQF
TRBV24-1	TRBJ1-2	few	ATSDSDYYGYT
TRBV5-5	TRBJ2-7	-	ASSLPQGRPYEQY
TRBV27	TRBJ2-7	-	ASSLSGGGSYEQY
TRBV19	TRBJ1-2	-	ASSIVGGEDYGYT